Below are 6 T cell receptor beta chains sequenced from a single sample in a study of T cell repertoires in cytomegalovirus infection (dated by TCRdb to the late 2010s). The sequencer was an Illumina HiSeq 1500. TCRdb trimmed the raw reads at Q25, called clones with MiXCR and kept productive beta chains. Rows merge per CDR3 protein into single entries with the most common DNA and genes. This sample lists fewer than 300,000 distinct CDR3 sequences; roughly a quarter were detected once. Approximately 14% of the sample is taken by the ten largest. Sequenced input: PBMCs. The source is a human donor in good health (CMV status not recorded). Some clones in this sample may be carry-over from other donors' samples.

Only a few counts were recorded for this clonotype. This sequence joins TRBV25-1 and TRBJ2-1; a possible D gene is TRBD2 (5 bases). Germline values: CDR1 MGHDK, CDR2 SYGVNS. The CDR3 is 16 residues long. Trimming took 1 base from V and 7 from J, leaving 17 bases between them. The CDR3 DNA sequence: TGTGCCAGCAGTGAATTGAGAGCGGAGACTCTAAATGAGCAGTTCTTC. Its translation: CASSELRAETLNEQFF.

In the case of this clonotype: In this CDR3 the conserved last residue, phenylalanine or tryptophan, is missing, so a read error is likely. The chain has TRBV7-4 and TRBJ2-5, with D perhaps being TRBD1 or TRBD2 (5 bases each). Germline-derived CDR1 and CDR2 are SGHVT and SQSDAQ. Trimming stripped 2 bases from V and 5 bases from J, with 12 bases between. The CDR3 covers 14 residues. The CDR3 is CASSLLSREETQYS. The CDR3 nucleotides are TGTGCCAGCAGCTTATTGTCCAGGGAGGAGACCCAGTACTCC.

This clonotype was picked up a small number of times. This rearrangement joins TRBV28 to TRBJ2-7; D is possibly TRBD2 (7 bases). CDR3 length equals 14 residues. Germline CDR1 MDHEN, CDR2 SYDVKM. Trimming cost V 6 bases and J 3 bases, with 15 bases left between them. CDR3: CASRGGGALYEQYF. The CDR3 DNA sequence: TGTGCCAGCAGGGGGGGGGGGGCCCTCTACGAGCAGTACTTC.

This clonotype came up once. This clone may be a read error of a much larger clone one base away. The rearrangement uses TRBV12-5 and TRBJ1-1; TRBD1 is a possible D gene (5 bases). This CDR3 has 21 residues. Germline CDR1 LGHNT, CDR2 FRNRAP. The CDR3 is CASGLVMIGLARARVNTEAIF. CDR3 nucleotide sequence: TGTGCTAGTGGTTTGGTAATGATCGGTTTGGCCCGTGCCAGGGTGAACACTGAAGCTATCTTT.

This clonotype was seen a few times. The chain couples TRBV15 to TRBJ1-3, with a tentative D call TRBD1 (6 bases). The ends were cut back, 3 bases at V and 1 base at J, with 13 bases in the middle. The CDR3 extends over 16 amino acids. CDR1 and CDR2 (germline): LNHNV, YYDKDF (reference sequence). Written as DNA, the CDR3 is TGTGCCACCAGCAGGCCTACAGGGATTTCTGGAAACACCATATATTTT. Translating it yields CATSRPTGISGNTIYF. Full variable domain (outside the CDR3, taken from reference TRBV15 and TRBJ1-3): DAMVIQNPRYQVTQFGKPVTLSCSQTLNHNVMYWYQQKSSQAPKLLFHYYDKDFNNEADTPDNFQSRRPNTSFCFLDIRSPGLGDTAMYLCATSRPTGISGNTIYFGEGSWLTVV.

This clonotype has more than one count but fewer than ten. The V and J genes are TRBV6-2 or TRBV6-3 and TRBJ1-6; D remains ambiguous. V lost 7 bases, J lost 7 bases, and 26 bases lay in between. The CDR3 is 18 amino acids. Germline V gene lookup returns CDR1 MNHEY and CDR2 SVGEGT. The DNA for the CDR3 is TGTGCCAGCACTCGGGTGGCAATGAGGATCAGCCGGAATTCACCCCTCCACTTT. As protein: CASTRVAMRISRNSPLHF.